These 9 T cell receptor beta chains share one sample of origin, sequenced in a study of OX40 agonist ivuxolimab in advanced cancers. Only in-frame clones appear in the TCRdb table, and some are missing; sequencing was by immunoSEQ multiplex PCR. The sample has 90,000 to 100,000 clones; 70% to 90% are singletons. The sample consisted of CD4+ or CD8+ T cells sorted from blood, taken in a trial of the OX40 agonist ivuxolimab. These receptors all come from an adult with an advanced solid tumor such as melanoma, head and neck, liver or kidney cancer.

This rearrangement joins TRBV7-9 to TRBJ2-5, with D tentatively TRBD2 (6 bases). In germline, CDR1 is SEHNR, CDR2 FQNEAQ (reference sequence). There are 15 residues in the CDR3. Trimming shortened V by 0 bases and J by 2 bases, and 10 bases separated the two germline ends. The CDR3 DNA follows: TGTGCCAGCAGCTTAGCATCGGCGGGGCAAGAGACCCAGTACTTC. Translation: CASSLASAGQETQYF. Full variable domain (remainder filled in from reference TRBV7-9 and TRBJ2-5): DTGVSQNPRHKITKRGQNVTFRCDPISEHNRLYWYRQTLGQGPEFLTYFQNEAQLEKSRLLSDRFSAERPKGSFSTLEIQRTEQGDSAMYLCASSLASAGQETQYFGPGTRLLVL.

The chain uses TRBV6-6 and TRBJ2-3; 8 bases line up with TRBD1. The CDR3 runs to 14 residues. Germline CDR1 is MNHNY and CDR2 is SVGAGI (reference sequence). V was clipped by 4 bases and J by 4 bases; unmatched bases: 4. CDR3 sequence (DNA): TGTGCCAGCAGTTCCGGACAGGGCGCAGATACGCAGTATTTT. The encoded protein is CASSSGQGADTQYF.

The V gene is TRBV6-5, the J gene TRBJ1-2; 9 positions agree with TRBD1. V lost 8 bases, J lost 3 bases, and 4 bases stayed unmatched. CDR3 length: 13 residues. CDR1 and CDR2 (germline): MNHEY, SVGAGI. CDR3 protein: CASRDRAYYGYTF. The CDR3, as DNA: TGTGCCAGCCGGGACAGGGCTTACTATGGCTACACCTTC.

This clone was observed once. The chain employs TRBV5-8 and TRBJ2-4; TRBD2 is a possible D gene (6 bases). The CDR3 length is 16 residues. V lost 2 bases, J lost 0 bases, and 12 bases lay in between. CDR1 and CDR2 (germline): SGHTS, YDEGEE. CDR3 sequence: CASSFQLAVAKNIQYF. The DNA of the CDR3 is TGTGCCAGCAGCTTTCAACTAGCTGTAGCCAAAAACATTCAGTACTTC. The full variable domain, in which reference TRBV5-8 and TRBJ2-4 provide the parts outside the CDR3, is EAGVTQSPTHLIKTRGQQATLRCSPISGHTSVYWYQQALGLGLQFLLWYDEGEERNRGNFPPRFSGRQFPNYSSELNVNALELEDSALYLCASSFQLAVAKNIQYFGAGTRLSVL.

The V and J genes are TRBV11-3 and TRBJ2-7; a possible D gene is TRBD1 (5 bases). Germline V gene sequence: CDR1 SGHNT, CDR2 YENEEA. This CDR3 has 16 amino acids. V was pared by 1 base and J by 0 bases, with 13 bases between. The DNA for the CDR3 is TGTGCCAGCAGCTTAGTATCGGCACAGGACTCCTACGAGCAGTACTTC. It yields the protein CASSLVSAQDSYEQYF. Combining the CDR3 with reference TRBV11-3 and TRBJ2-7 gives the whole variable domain EAGVVQSPRYKIIEKKQPVAFWCNPISGHNTLYWYLQNLGQGPELLIRYENEEAVDDSQLPKDRFSAERLKGVDSTLKIQPAELGDSAVYLCASSLVSAQDSYEQYFGPGTRLTVT.

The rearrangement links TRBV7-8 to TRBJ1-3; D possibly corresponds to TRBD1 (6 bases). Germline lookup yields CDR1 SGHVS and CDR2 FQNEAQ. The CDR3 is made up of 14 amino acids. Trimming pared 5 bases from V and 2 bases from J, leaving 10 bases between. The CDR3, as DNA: TGTGCCAGCAGCGCTAGGGGGGCTGGAAACACCATATATTTT. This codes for CASSARGAGNTIYF.

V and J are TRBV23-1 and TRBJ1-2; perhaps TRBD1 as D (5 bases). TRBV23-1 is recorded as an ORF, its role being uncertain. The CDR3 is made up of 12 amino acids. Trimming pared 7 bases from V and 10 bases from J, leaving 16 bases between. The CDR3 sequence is CASIWLHGAYTF. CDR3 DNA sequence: TGCGCCAGCATCTGGCTGCATGGGGCCTACACCTTC.

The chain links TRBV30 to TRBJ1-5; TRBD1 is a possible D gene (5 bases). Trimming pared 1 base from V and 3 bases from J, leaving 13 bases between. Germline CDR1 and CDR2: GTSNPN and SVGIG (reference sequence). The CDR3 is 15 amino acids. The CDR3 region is CAWSDGQSLNQPQHF. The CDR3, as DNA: TGTGCCTGGAGTGATGGACAAAGCCTCAATCAGCCCCAGCATTTT.

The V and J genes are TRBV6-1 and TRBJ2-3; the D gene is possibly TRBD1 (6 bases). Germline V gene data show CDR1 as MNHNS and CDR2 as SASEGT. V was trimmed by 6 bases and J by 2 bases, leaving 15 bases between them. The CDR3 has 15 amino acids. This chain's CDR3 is CASRDLGHYTDTQYF. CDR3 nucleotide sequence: TGTGCCAGCAGGGACCTGGGACACTACACAGATACGCAGTATTTT.